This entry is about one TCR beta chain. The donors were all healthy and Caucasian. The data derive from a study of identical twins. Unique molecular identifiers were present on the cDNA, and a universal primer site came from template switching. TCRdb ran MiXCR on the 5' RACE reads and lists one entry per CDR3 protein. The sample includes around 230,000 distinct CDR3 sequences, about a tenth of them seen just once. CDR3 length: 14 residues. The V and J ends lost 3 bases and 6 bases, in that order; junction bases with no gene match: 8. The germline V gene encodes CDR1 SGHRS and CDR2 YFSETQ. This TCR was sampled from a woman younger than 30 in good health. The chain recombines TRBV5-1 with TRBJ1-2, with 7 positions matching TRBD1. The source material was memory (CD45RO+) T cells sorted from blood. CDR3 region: CASSYADRLNGYTF. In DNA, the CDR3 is TGCGCCAGCAGCTATGCGGACAGGCTGAATGGCTACACCTTC. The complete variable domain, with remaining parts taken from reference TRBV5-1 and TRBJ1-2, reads KAGVTQTPRYLIKTRGQQVTLSCSPISGHRSVSWYQQTPGQGLQFLFEYFSETQRNKGNFPGRFSGRQFSNSRSEMNVSTLELGDSALYLCASSYADRLNGYTFGSGTRLTVV.